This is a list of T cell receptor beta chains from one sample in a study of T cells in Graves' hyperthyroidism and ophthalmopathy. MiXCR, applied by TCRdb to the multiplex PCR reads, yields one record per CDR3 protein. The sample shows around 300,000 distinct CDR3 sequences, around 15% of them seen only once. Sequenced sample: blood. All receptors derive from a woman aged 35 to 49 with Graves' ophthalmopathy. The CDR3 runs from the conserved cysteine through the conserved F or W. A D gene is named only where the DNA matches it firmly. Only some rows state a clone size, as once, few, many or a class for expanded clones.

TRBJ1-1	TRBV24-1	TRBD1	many	CATRGDRAGTEAFF	TGTGCCACCAGAGGAGACAGGGCGGGGACTGAAGCTTTCTTT
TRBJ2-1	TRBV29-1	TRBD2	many	CSGKSGRNLNEQFF	TGCAGCGGAAAAAGCGGGAGAAACCTTAATGAGCAGTTCTTC
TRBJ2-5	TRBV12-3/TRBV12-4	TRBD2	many	CASTQRGTSGRVEGQYF	TGTGCCAGCACCCAACGGGGGACTAGCGGCCGGGTTGAAGGCCAGTACTTC
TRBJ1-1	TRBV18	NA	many	CASSPGVANTEAFF	TGTGCCAGCTCACCCGGAGTGGCGAACACTGAAGCTTTCTTT
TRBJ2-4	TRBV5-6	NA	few	CASSEGQRGLLAKNIQYF	TGTGCCAGCAGCGAGGGACAACGAGGTCTCCTAGCCAAAAACATTCAGTACTTC
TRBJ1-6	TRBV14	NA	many	CASSQNYSPLHF	TGTGCCAGCAGCCAAAACTATTCACCCCTCCACTTT
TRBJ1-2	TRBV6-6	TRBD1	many	CASSYSMTGGNYGYTF	TGTGCCAGCAGTTACTCGATGACAGGGGGCAACTATGGCTACACCTTC
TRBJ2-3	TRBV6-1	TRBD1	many	CASSISVDRVIDTQYF	TGTGCCAGCAGTATTTCGGTGGACAGGGTGATAGATACGCAGTATTTT
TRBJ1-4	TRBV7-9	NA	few	CASSLEMKGFGKLFF	TGTGCCAGCAGCTTGGAAATGAAGGGGTTTGGGAAACTGTTTTTT
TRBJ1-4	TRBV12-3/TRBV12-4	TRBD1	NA	CASSFTGTGGEKLFF	TGTGCCAGCAGTTTTACCGGGACAGGGGGCGAAAAACTGTTTTTT
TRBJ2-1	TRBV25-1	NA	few	CASSDTTSSSYNEQFF	TGTGCCAGCAGTGACACCACTTCGAGCTCCTACAATGAGCAGTTCTTC
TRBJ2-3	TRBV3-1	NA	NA	CASSRDMRIDTQYF	TGTGCCAGCAGCCGGGACATGAGGATAGATACGCAGTATTTT
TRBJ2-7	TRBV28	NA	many	CASSPGTRYEQYF	TGTGCCAGCAGCCCCGGGACCCGCTACGAGCAGTACTTC
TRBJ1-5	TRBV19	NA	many	CASTRRSGNQPQHF	TGTGCCAGTACCCGGAGGAGCGGCAATCAGCCCCAGCATTTT
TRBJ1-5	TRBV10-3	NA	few	CAISGDSSNQPQHF	TGTGCCATCAGCGGCGACAGTAGCAATCAGCCCCAGCATTTT
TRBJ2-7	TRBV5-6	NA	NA	CASSLVGQIYEQYF	TGTGCCAGCAGCTTGGTGGGACAAATCTACGAGCAGTACTTC
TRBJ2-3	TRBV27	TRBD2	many	CASSLQPRSGRRADTQYF	TGTGCCAGCAGTTTACAACCCCGTAGCGGGAGGAGGGCAGATACGCAGTATTTT
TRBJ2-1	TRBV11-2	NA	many	CASSLDGRSYNEQFF	TGTGCCAGCAGCTTAGACGGGCGTTCCTACAATGAGCAGTTCTTC
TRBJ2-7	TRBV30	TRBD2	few	CAVGTSGSFYEQYF	TGTGCCGTGGGCACTAGCGGGAGTTTCTACGAGCAGTACTTC
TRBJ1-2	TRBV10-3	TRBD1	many	CAISEPGTGYGYTF	TGTGCCATCAGTGAGCCCGGGACAGGCTATGGCTACACCTTC
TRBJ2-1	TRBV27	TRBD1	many	CASTLRTGSYNEQFF	TGTGCCAGCACCTTAAGGACAGGGTCCTACAATGAGCAGTTCTTC
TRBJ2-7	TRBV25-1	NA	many	CASSESVEGISEQYF	TGTGCCAGCAGTGAATCGGTGGAGGGAATCTCCGAGCAGTACTTC
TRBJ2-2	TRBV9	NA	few	CASSVVPSPGGLTGELFF	TGTGCCAGCAGCGTAGTACCTAGTCCCGGGGGCCTTACCGGGGAGCTGTTTTTT
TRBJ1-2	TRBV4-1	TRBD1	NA	CASSQALQDRRYNYGYTF	TGCGCCAGCAGCCAAGCTCTACAGGACAGGAGATATAACTATGGCTACACCTTC
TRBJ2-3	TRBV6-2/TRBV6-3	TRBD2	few	CASSYDASGTGVDTQYF	TGTGCCAGCAGTTACGACGCTAGCGGGACCGGGGTAGATACGCAGTATTTT
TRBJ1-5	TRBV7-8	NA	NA	CASSLQGWENFNQPQHF	TGTGCCAGCAGCTTACAGGGGTGGGAGAATTTTAATCAGCCCCAGCATTTT
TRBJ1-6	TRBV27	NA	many	CASSVGVGSPLHF	TGTGCCAGCAGTGTAGGGGTAGGATCACCCCTCCACTTT
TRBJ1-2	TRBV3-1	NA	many	CASSLQWDYGYTF	TGTGCCAGCAGCCTCCAGTGGGACTATGGCTACACCTTC
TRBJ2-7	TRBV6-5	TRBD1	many	CASSYGTGPYEQYF	TGTGCCAGCAGTTACGGGACAGGGCCCTACGAGCAGTACTTC
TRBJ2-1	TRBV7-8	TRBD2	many	CASSRLARAYNEQFF	TGTGCCAGCAGCCGACTAGCGAGAGCCTACAATGAGCAGTTCTTC
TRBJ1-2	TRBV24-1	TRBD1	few	CATSSPGQGNYGYTF	TGTGCCACCAGTTCCCCGGGACAGGGAAACTATGGCTACACCTTC
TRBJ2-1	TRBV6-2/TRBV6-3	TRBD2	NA	CASSYRTSGRNEQFF	TGTGCCAGCAGTTACAGGACTAGCGGGAGAAATGAGCAGTTCTTC
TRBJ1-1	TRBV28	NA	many	CASSRLGLNTEAFF	TGTGCCAGCAGCCGACTAGGGCTGAACACTGAAGCTTTCTTT
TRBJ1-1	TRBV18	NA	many	CASYRDTNTEAFF	TGTGCCAGCTACCGGGACACGAACACTGAAGCTTTCTTT
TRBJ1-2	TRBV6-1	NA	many	CASSIATGYGYTF	TGTGCCAGCAGTATCGCGACAGGCTATGGCTACACCTTC
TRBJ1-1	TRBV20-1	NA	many	CSASRATEAFF	TGCAGTGCTAGCAGGGCCACTGAAGCTTTCTTT
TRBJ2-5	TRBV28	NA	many	CASSSRQAQETQYF	TGTGCCAGCAGTTCCCGACAGGCCCAAGAGACCCAGTACTTC
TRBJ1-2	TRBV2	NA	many	CASSPPGHYGYTF	TGTGCCAGCAGTCCACCAGGGCACTATGGCTACACCTTC
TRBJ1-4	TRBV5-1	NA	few	CASSPPGGNEKLFF	TGCGCCAGCAGCCCCCCCGGGGGTAATGAAAAACTGTTTTTT
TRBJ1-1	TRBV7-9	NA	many	CASSFNRRETEAFF	TGTGCCAGCAGCTTCAATCGACGTGAGACTGAAGCTTTCTTT
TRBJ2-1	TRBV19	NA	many	CASSIGLPNEQFF	TGTGCCAGTAGTATTGGCCTTCCCAATGAGCAGTTCTTC
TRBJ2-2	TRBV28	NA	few	CASSRPTHTGELFF	TGTGCCAGCAGCCGACCTACCCACACCGGGGAGCTGTTTTTT
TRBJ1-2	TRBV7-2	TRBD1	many	CASSLKSGGNYGYTF	TGTGCCAGCAGCCTAAAATCAGGGGGCAACTATGGCTACACCTTC
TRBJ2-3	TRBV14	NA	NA	CASSQFSTSTDTQYF	TGTGCCAGCAGCCAATTTTCGACTAGCACAGATACGCAGTATTTT
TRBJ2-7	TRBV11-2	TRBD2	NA	CASSSRGGQGNEQYF	TGTGCCAGCAGCTCCCGCGGGGGGCAGGGTAACGAGCAGTACTTC
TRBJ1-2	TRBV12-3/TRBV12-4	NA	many	CASSTRTFNYGYTF	TGTGCCAGCAGTACTCGGACCTTTAACTATGGCTACACCTTC